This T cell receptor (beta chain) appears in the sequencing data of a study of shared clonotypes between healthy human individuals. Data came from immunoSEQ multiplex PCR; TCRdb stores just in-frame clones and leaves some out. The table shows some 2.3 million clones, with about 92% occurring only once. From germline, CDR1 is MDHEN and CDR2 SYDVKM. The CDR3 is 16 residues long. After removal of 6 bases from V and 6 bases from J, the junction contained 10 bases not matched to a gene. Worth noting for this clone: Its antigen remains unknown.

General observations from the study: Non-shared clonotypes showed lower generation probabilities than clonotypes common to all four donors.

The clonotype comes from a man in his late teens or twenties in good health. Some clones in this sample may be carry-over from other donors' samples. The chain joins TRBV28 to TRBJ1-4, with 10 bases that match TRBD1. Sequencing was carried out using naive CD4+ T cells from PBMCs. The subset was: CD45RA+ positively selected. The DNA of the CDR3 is TGTGCCAGCAGCTCTAGAACCGGGACAGGGGATGAAAAACTGTTTTTT. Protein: CASSSRTGTGDEKLFF.